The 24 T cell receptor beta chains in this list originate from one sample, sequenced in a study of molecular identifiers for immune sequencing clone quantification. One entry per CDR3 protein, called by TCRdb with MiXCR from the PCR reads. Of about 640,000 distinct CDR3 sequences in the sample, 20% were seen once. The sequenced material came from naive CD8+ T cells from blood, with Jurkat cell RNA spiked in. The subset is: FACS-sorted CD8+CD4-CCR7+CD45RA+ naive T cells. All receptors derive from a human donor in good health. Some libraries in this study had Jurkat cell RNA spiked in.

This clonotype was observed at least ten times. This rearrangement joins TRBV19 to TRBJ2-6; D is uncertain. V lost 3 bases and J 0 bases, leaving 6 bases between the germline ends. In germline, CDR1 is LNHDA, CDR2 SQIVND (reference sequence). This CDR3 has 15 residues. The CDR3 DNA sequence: TGTGCCAGTAGTATCCCCCCCTCTGGGGCCAACGTCCTGACTTTC. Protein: CASSIPPSGANVLTF.

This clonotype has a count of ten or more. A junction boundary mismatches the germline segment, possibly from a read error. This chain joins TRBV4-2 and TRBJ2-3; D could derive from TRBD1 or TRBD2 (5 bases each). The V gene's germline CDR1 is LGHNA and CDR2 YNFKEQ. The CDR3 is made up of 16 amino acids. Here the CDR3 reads CASSQDWDASTDTQYF. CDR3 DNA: TGCGCCAGCAGCCAAGACTGGGACGCTAGCACAGATACGCAGTATTTT.

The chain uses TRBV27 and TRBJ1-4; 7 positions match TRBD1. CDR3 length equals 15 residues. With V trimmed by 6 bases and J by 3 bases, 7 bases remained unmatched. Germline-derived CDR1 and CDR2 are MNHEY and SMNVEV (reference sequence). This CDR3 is CASRGTELANEKLFF. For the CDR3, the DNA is TGTGCCAGCAGGGGGACAGAGTTAGCTAATGAAAAACTGTTTTTT.

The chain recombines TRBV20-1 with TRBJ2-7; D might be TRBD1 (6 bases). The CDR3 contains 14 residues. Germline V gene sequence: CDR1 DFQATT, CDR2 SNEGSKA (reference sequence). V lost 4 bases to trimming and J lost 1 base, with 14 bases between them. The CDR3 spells CSAIGQGSSYEQYF. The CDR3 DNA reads TGCAGTGCTATTGGCCAGGGGAGTTCCTACGAGCAGTACTTC.

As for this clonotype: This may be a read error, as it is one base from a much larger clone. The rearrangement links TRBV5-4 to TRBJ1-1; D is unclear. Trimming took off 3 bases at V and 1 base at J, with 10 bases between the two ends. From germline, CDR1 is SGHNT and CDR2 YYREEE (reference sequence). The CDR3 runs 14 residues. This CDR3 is CASSYFARNTEAFF. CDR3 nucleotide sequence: TGTGCCAGCAGCTACTTTGCCCGGAACACTGAAGCTTTCTTT.

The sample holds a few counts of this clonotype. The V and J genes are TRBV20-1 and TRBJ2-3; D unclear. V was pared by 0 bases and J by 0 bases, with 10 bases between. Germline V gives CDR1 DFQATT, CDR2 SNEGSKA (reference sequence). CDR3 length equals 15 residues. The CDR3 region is CSAREDGLSTDTQYF. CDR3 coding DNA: TGCAGTGCTAGAGAGGACGGTCTTAGCACAGATACGCAGTATTTT.

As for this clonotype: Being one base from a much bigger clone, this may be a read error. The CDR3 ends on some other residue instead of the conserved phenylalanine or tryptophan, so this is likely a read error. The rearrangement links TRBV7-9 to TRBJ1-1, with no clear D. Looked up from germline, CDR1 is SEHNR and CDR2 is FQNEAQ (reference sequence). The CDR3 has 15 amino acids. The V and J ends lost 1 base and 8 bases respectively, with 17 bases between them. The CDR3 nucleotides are TGTGCCAGCAGCTTAGTTGTCCGACACGGAGACGAAGCTTTCCTT. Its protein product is CASSLVVRHGDEAFL.

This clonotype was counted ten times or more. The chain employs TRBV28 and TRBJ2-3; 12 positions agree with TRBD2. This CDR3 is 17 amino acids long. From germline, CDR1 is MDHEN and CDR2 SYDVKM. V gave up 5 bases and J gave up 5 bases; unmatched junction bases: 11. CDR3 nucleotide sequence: TGTGCCAGCAGTCCATATAGACTAGCGGGAGTTGAAGATACGCAGTATTTT. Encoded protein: CASSPYRLAGVEDTQYF.

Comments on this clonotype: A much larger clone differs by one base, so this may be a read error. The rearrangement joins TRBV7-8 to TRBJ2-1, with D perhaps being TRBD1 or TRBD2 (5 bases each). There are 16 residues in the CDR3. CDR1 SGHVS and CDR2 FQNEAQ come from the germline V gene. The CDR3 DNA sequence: TGTGCCAGCAGCTTAGTAGGTCGGGGACCCTACAATGAGCAGCTCTTC. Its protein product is CASSLVGRGPYNEQLF.

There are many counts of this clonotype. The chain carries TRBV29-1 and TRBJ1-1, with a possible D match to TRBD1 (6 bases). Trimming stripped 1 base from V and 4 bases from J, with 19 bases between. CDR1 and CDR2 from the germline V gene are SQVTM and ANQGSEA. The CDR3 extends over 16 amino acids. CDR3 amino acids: CSVEGTGSAFGTEAFF. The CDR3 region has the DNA TGCAGCGTTGAAGGAACAGGGTCGGCCTTTGGCACTGAAGCTTTCTTT.

CDR3 coding DNA: TGTGCCAGCAGCACACAGGGACCCCAAGAGACCCAGTACTTC. It is translated as CASSTQGPQETQYF. J is TRBJ2-5 and V is TRBV7-9; TRBD1 is a possible D gene (6 bases). CDR3 length: 14 residues. Trimming pared 5 bases from V and 1 base from J, leaving 11 bases between. The germline gives CDR1 SEHNR, CDR2 FQNEAQ (reference sequence).

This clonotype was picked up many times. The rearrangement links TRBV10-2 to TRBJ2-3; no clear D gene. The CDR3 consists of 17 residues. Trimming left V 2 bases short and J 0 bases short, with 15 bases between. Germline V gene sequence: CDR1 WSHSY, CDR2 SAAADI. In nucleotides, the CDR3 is TGCGCCAGCAGTGAGAGGGTGACACCTACTAGCACAGATACGCAGTATTTT. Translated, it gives CASSERVTPTSTDTQYF.

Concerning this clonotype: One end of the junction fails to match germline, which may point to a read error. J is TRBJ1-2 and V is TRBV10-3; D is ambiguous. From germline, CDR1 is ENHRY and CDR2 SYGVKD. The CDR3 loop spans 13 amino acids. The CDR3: CAIGDWGNYGYTF. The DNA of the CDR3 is TGTGCCATCGGTGATTGGGGAAACTATGGCTACACCTTC.

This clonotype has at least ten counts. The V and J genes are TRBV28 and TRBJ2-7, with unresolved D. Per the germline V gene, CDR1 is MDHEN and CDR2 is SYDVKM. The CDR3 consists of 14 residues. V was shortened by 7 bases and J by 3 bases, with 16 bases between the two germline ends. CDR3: CASTRTDPYYEQYF. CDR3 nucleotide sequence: TGTGCCAGCACTAGGACGGACCCATACTACGAGCAGTACTTC.

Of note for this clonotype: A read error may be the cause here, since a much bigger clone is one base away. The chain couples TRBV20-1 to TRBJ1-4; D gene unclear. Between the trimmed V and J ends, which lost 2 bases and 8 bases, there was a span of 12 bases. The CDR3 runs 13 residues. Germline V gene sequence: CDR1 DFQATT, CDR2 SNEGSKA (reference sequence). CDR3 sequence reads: CSARPDGEEKLFF. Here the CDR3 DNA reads TGCAGTGCTAGACCCGACGGGGAGGAAAAACTGTTTTTT.

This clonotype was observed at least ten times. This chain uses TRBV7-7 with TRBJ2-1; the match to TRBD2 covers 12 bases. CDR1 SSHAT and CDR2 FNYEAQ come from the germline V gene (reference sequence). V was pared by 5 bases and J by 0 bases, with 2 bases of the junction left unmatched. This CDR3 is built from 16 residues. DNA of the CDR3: TGTGCCAGCAGCCCGACTAGCGGGAGCTCCTACAATGAGCAGTTCTTC. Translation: CASSPTSGSSYNEQFF.

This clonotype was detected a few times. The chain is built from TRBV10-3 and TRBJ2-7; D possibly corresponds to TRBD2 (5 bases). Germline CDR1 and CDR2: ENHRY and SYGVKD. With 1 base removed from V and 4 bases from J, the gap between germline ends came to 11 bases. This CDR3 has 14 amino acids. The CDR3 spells CAISEYGAAYEQYF. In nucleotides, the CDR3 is TGTGCCATCAGTGAGTATGGAGCGGCTTACGAGCAGTACTTC.

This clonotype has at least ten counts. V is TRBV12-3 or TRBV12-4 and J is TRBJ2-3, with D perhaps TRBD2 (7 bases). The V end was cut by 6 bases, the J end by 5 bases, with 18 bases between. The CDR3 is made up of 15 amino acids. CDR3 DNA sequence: TGTGCCAGCAGAGGGGGGGGGCGGGTTGGAGATACGCAGTATTTT. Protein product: CASRGGGRVGDTQYF.

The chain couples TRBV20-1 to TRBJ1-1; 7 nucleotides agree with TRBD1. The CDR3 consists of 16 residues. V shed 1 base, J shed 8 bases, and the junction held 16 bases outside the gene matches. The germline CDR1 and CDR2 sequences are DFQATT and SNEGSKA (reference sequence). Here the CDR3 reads CSARGSGWLDRQEAFF. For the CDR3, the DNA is TGCAGTGCTAGAGGTAGTGGATGGTTGGACAGGCAGGAAGCTTTCTTT.

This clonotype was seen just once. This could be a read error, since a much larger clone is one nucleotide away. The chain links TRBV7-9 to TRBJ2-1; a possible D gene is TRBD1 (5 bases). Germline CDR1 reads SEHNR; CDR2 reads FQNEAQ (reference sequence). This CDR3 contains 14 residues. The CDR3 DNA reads TGTGCCAGCAGCTTAGAGGGGAATTACAGTGAGCAGTTCTTC. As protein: CASSLEGNYSEQFF.

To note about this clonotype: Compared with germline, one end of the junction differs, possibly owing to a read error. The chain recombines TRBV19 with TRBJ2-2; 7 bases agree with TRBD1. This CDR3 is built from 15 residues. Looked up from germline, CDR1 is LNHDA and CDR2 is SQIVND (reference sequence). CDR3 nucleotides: TGTGCCAATAGTACGACAGGGCCCAGCACTGGGGAGCTGTTTTTT. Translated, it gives CANSTTGPSTGELFF.

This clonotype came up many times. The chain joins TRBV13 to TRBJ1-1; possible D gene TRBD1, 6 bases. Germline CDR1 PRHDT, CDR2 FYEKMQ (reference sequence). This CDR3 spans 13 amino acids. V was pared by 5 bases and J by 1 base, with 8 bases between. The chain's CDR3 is CASSGGPNTEAFF. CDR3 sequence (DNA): TGTGCCAGCAGCGGGGGCCCGAACACTGAAGCTTTCTTT.

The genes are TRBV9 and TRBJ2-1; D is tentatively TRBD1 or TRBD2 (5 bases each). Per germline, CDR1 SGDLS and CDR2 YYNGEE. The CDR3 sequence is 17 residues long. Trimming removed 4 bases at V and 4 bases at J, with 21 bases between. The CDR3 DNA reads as TGTGCCAGCAGCCTTTTTTCCACGGGGACGGGTTACAATGAGCAGTTCTTC. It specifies CASSLFSTGTGYNEQFF.

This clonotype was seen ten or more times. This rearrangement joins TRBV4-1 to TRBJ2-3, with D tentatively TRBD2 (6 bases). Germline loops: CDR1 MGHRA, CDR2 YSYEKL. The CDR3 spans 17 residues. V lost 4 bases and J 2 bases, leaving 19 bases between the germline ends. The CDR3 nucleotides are TGCGCCAGCAGCCGGGCCTGGAGGGTTGGTGTCACAGATACGCAGTATTTT. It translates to CASSRAWRVGVTDTQYF.